Listed here are 4 T cell receptor beta chains from one sample, sequenced in a study of OX40 agonist ivuxolimab in advanced cancers. Repertoires were generated with immunoSEQ multiplex PCR, while TCRdb's copy carries only in-frame clones and drops some. The table includes tens of thousands of clones, 85% detected once. Sample: CD4+ or CD8+ T cells sorted from blood, taken in a trial of the OX40 agonist ivuxolimab. All receptors derive from an adult with an advanced solid tumor such as melanoma, head and neck, liver or kidney cancer.

The CDR3 sequence: CASSLSSVTPVTEAFF. The CDR3 DNA sequence: TGTGCCAGCAGCTTAAGCTCCGTCACACCGGTGACTGAAGCTTTCTTT. This rearrangement joins TRBV7-9 to TRBJ1-1; the D is unclear. Trimming pared 2 bases from V and 5 bases from J, leaving 18 bases between. The CDR3 consists of 16 residues. CDR1 is SEHNR, CDR2 FQNEAQ, per germline (reference sequence).

The chain links TRBV11-3 to TRBJ2-3; a possible D gene is TRBD2 (5 bases). V was pared by 6 bases and J by 0 bases, with 13 bases between. From germline, CDR1 is SGHNT and CDR2 YENEEA. This CDR3 has 15 amino acids. CDR3 sequence: CASSSRTGSTDTQYF. CDR3 bases: TGTGCCAGCAGTTCTCGGACGGGGAGCACAGATACGCAGTATTTT.

The chain couples TRBV9 to TRBJ2-3; D may be TRBD1 (5 bases). The V gene's germline CDR1 is SGDLS and CDR2 YYNGEE. This CDR3 contains 15 residues. Trimming shortened V by 4 bases and J by 0 bases, and 12 bases separated the two germline ends. CDR3 protein: CASSQVPGSTDTQYF. The CDR3 bases are TGTGCCAGCAGCCAGGTCCCAGGGAGCACAGATACGCAGTATTTT. Full variable domain (rest looked up from reference TRBV9 and TRBJ2-3): DSGVTQTPKHLITATGQRVTLRCSPRSGDLSVYWYQQSLDQGLQFLIQYYNGEERAKGNILERFSAQQFPDLHSELNLSSLELGDSALYFCASSQVPGSTDTQYFGPGTRLTVL.

This clone was seen a handful of times. The chain couples TRBV11-1 to TRBJ1-1; 7 nucleotides align to TRBD1. The length of the CDR3 is 15 residues. Germline V gene lookup returns CDR1 SGHAT and CDR2 FQDESV (reference sequence). Trimming at V came to 2 bases and at J to 0 bases, leaving 3 bases not matched to a gene. The CDR3 bases are TGTGCCAGCAGCTTATCAGGGGGTATGAACACTGAAGCTTTCTTT. Translated, it gives CASSLSGGMNTEAFF.